These 29 T cell receptor beta chains share one sample of origin, sequenced in a study of T cells expressing NK-cell markers. TCRdb reworked the 5' RACE reads into one entry per CDR3 protein, no DNA. This sample lists some 500,000 distinct CDR3 sequences; its ten largest clones have more than 1.4%. Sequenced input: blood T cells: a sorted CD56 or NKG2C T cell subset, CD4+ or CD8+ T cells, or bulk PBMC T cells (not recorded which). Receptors were obtained from a woman aged 45-65 years in good health.

V gene TRBV5-1 combines with J gene TRBJ2-1; TCRdb's assignment of TRBD2 cannot be checked, as there is no DNA. The germline gives CDR1 SGHRS, CDR2 YFSETQ. The length of the CDR3 is 17 residues. The CDR3 sequence is CASSLGLAGSPGNEQFF.

The gene calls are TRBV5-6 and TRBJ1-1. This CDR3 contains 12 residues. CDR1 SGHDT and CDR2 YYEEEE come from the germline V gene. CDR3 residues: CASSLSGTEAFF.

This chain links TRBV7-7 with TRBJ2-3; absent DNA, TCRdb's TRBD1 call cannot be checked. Germline V gives CDR1 SSHAT, CDR2 FNYEAQ (reference sequence). The CDR3 runs 13 residues. CDR3 amino acids: CASSPAGQPRLYF.

This chain uses TRBV12-3 or TRBV12-4 with TRBJ1-4. The CDR3 is 13 residues long. The CDR3 sequence: CASRVKFGEKLFF.

V is TRBV6-4 and J is TRBJ2-3; TCRdb calls TRBD2, which cannot be checked without DNA. The length of the CDR3 is 14 residues. CDR1 MRHNA and CDR2 SNTAGT come from the germline V gene. This CDR3 reads CASSGGRDTDTQYF.

This rearrangement joins TRBV28 to TRBJ1-2; the D call of TRBD1 rests on TCRdb alone, since no DNA is present to check it. The CDR3 loop spans 14 amino acids. Germline V CDR1 and CDR2: MDHEN, SYDVKM. The CDR3 spells CASTDGTALYGYTF.

This sequence joins TRBV11-3 and TRBJ2-1; TCRdb's D gene call, TRBD1, goes unchecked for lack of DNA. Germline CDR1 SGHNT, CDR2 YENEEA. The CDR3 extends over 14 amino acids. This CDR3 reads CASTHRTTNNEQFF.

V is TRBV20-1 and J is TRBJ1-4; there is no DNA to check the TCRdb D call of TRBD1. Germline V lookup: CDR1 DFQATT, CDR2 SNEGSKA (reference sequence). The CDR3 is 15 amino acids. The CDR3 protein is CSAMLAGQDNEKLFF.

V gene TRBV27 combines with J gene TRBJ2-5; TCRdb outputs TRBD1, but without DNA this stays unchecked. Germline V lookup: CDR1 MNHEY, CDR2 SMNVEV (reference sequence). The CDR3 extends over 15 amino acids. CDR3 sequence reads: CASRGQGFWQETQYF.

The chain combines TRBV27 with TRBJ2-1. Per germline, CDR1 MNHEY and CDR2 SMNVEV (reference sequence). The CDR3 sequence is 13 residues long. The CDR3 protein is CASRQLGYNEQFF.

The CDR3 sequence: CASSQLIGTGADTQYF. The V call is TRBV4-1, the J call TRBJ2-3; the D call from TCRdb, TRBD1, cannot be confirmed without DNA. Germline CDR1 MGHRA, CDR2 YSYEKL. This CDR3 has 16 amino acids.

V usage is TRBV18 and J usage is TRBJ1-1; the D call of TRBD1 rests on TCRdb alone, since no DNA is present to check it. This CDR3 contains 18 residues. Germline-derived CDR1 and CDR2 are KGHSH and LQKENI. This CDR3 reads CASSPPGQGMNLNTEAFF.

This chain connects TRBV25-1 to TRBJ2-1; TCRdb's D call of TRBD2 is untestable without DNA. The length of the CDR3 is 17 residues. Germline CDR1 and CDR2: MGHDK and SYGVNS. The CDR3 region is CASSETASGSKGNEQFF.

This rearrangement joins TRBV7-3 to TRBJ1-6; without DNA, the TCRdb call of TRBD1 cannot be checked. Germline V gene sequence: CDR1 SGHTA, CDR2 FQGTGA. This CDR3 spans 13 amino acids. The CDR3 region is CASSARQDSPLHF.

This chain joins TRBV5-1 and TRBJ2-7; TCRdb's D call, TRBD2, is unchecked because there is no DNA. This CDR3 has 16 amino acids. Germline values: CDR1 SGHRS, CDR2 YFSETQ. This CDR3 is CASSLFRSGKQYEQYF.

The gene calls are TRBV5-1 and TRBJ2-5; TCRdb gives TRBD2 as the D gene, but with no DNA this cannot be confirmed. This CDR3 is built from 16 residues. Germline V gene sequence: CDR1 SGHRS, CDR2 YFSETQ. CDR3 amino acids: CASRSALAGGQETQYF.

The chain recombines TRBV11-3 with TRBJ2-5; without DNA, the TCRdb call of TRBD1 cannot be checked. The germline gives CDR1 SGHNT, CDR2 YENEEA. The CDR3 length is 17 residues. CDR3 in amino acids: CASSLIAGTGGLETQYF.

The chain joins TRBV7-8 to TRBJ1-2; the D call of TRBD1 rests on TCRdb alone, since no DNA is present to check it. Germline loops: CDR1 SGHVS, CDR2 FQNEAQ. The CDR3 has 16 amino acids. The CDR3 here is CASSLTDSRGNYGYTF.

This chain links TRBV5-1 with TRBJ1-2; TCRdb's D call of TRBD1 is untestable without DNA. CDR1 and CDR2 (germline): SGHRS, YFSETQ. The CDR3 runs 14 residues. The CDR3: CASSLGQGSYGYTF.

The CDR3 sequence is CAITEGGDTQYF. The chain has TRBV10-3 and TRBJ2-3; with no DNA, the TCRdb D assignment of TRBD2 cannot be verified. Per the germline V gene, CDR1 is ENHRY and CDR2 is SYGVKD. This CDR3 has 12 amino acids.

The genes are TRBV4-2 and TRBJ2-3; absent DNA, TCRdb's TRBD1 call cannot be checked. In germline, CDR1 is LGHNA, CDR2 YNFKEQ. This CDR3 has 18 amino acids. The CDR3: CASSQIQGPMSGEDTQYF.

V gene TRBV24-1 combines with J gene TRBJ2-3; as DNA is missing, the TRBD2 call by TCRdb cannot be tested. Germline values: CDR1 KGHDR, CDR2 SFDVKD. The CDR3 is made up of 14 amino acids. CDR3: CATSEGGSGDTQYF.

The rearrangement links TRBV4-1 to TRBJ2-3; TCRdb lists TRBD2, though no DNA is available to test this call. The CDR3 extends over 16 amino acids. Germline CDR1 MGHRA, CDR2 YSYEKL. CDR3 region: CASSQGRASRTDTQYF.

The chain couples TRBV6-1 to TRBJ2-2; the TRBD1 assignment by TCRdb is unverifiable without DNA. Germline loops: CDR1 MNHNS, CDR2 SASEGT. The CDR3 loop spans 15 amino acids. CDR3 region: CASNWGALNTGELFF.

V usage is TRBV27 and J usage is TRBJ2-2; TCRdb calls TRBD2, which cannot be checked without DNA. The CDR3 length is 13 residues. Germline CDR1 reads MNHEY; CDR2 reads SMNVEV (reference sequence). The CDR3 here is CASRLVGTGELFF.

The chain links TRBV5-1 to TRBJ2-2. Germline V gives CDR1 SGHRS, CDR2 YFSETQ. This CDR3 has 16 amino acids. The CDR3 loop is CASSLGGNANTGELFF.

The V and J genes are TRBV12-3 or TRBV12-4 and TRBJ2-1; TCRdb's D call, TRBD2, is unchecked because there is no DNA. The CDR3 totals 16 residues. The CDR3 reads CASSFGTSGTYNEQFF.

The V gene is TRBV29-1, the J gene TRBJ2-3; TCRdb picks TRBD1, but there is no DNA to check that call. Germline assignment: CDR1 SQVTM and CDR2 ANQGSEA. The CDR3 spans 13 residues. CDR3 sequence reads: CSAEGQGRDTQYF.

This chain connects TRBV20-1 to TRBJ2-1; TCRdb outputs TRBD2, but without DNA this stays unchecked. This CDR3 has 12 amino acids. CDR1 DFQATT and CDR2 SNEGSKA come from the germline V gene (reference sequence). The CDR3 reads CSARGRGGSGFF.